The following is a TCR beta chain sequence with its context. The antigen remains unidentified. These data belong to a study of T cell repertoires in cytomegalovirus infection. About the research overall: Public TCR beta signatures indicated both CMV infection and matching HLA type.

Broader study findings: Dominant in the ex vivo response were TCR beta clonotypes restricted by HLA-C and specific for CMV.

TCRdb analysed the reads with MiXCR anew, one entry per CDR3 protein. In the table there are about 740,000 distinct CDR3 sequences, about a third of which are singletons. CDR3 length: 18 amino acids. V trimming: 5 bases; J trimming: 8 bases; junction bases outside the gene matches: 19. The specimen was PBMCs. The V call is TRBV12-3 or TRBV12-4, the J call TRBJ2-1; 9 nucleotides align to TRBD2. The clonotype comes from a human donor in good health (CMV status not recorded). Some clones in this sample may be carry-over from other donors' samples. In DNA form, the CDR3 reads TGTGCCAGCAGTCCCTGGACTAGCGACTCTCTACACGGAGATGAGCAGTTCTTC. The encoded protein is CASSPWTSDSLHGDEQFF.